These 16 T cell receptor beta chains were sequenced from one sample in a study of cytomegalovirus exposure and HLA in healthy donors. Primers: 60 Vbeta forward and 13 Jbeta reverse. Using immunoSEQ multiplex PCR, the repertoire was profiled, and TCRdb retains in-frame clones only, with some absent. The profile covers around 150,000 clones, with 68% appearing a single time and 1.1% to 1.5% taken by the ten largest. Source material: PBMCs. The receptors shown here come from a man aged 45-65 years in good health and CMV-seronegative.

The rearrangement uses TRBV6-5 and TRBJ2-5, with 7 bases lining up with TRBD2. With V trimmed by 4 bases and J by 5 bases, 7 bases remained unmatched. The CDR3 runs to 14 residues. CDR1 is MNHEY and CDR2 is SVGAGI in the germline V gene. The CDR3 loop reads CASSSGLVWETQYF. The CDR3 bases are TGTGCCAGCAGTTCCGGACTAGTTTGGGAGACCCAGTACTTC.

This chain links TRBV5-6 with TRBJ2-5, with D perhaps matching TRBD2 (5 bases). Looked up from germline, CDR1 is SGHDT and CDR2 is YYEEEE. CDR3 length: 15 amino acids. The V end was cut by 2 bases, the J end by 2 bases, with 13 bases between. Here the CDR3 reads CASSFSRGLQETQYF. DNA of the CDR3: TGTGCCAGCAGCTTTTCTCGCGGGCTTCAAGAGACCCAGTACTTC.

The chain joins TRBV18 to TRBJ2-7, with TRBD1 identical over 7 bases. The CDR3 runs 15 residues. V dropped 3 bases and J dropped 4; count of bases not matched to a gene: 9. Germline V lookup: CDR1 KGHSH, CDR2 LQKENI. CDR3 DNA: TGTGCCAGCTCACCGGACGCGGGCAGGGGGTACGAGCAGTACTTC. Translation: CASSPDAGRGYEQYF. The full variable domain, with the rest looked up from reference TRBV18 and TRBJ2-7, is NAGVMQNPRHLVRRRGQEARLRCSPMKGHSHVYWYRQLPEEGLKFMVYLQKENIIDESGMPKERFSAEFPKEGPSILRIQQVVRGDSAAYFCASSPDAGRGYEQYFGPGTRLTVT.

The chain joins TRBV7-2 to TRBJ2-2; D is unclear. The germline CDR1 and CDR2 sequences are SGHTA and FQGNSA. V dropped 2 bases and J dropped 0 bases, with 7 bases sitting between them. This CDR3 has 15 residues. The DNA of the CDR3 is TGTGCCAGCAGCTTACACCCTACGAACACCGGGGAGCTGTTTTTT. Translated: CASSLHPTNTGELFF. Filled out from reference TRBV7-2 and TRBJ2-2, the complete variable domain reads GAGVSQSPSNKVTEKGKDVELRCDPISGHTALYWYRQSLGQGLEFLIYFQGNSAPDKSGLPSDRFSAERTGGSVSTLTIQRTQQEDSAVYLCASSLHPTNTGELFFGEGSRLTVL.

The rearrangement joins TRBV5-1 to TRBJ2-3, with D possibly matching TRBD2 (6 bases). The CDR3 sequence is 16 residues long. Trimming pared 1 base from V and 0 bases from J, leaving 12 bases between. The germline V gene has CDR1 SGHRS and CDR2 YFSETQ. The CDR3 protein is CASSLRTKISTDTQYF. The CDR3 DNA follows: TGCGCCAGCAGCTTGAGGACTAAGATTAGCACAGATACGCAGTATTTT.

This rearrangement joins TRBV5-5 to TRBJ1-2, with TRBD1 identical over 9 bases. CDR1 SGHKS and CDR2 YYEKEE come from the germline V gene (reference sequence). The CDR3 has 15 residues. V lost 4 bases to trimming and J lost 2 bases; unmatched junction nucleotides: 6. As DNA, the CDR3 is TGTGCCAGCAGCCCGGACAGGGGAGTCAACTATGGCTACACCTTC. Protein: CASSPDRGVNYGYTF.

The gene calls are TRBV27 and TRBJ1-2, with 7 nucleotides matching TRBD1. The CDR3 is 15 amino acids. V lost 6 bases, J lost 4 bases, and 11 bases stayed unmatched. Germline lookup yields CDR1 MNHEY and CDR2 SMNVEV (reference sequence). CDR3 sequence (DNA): TGTGCCAGCAGCCCAAGAGGGGGCCTGGTCTATGGCTACACCTTC. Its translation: CASSPRGGLVYGYTF.

CDR3 loop: CASSDIGYTF. The CDR3 bases are TGTGCCAGCAGTGATATTGGCTACACCTTC. The chain links TRBV25-1 to TRBJ1-2; D gene ambiguous. Germline V gene lookup returns CDR1 MGHDK and CDR2 SYGVNS. The CDR3 is 10 amino acids. The germline V and J ends were trimmed by 3 bases and 7 bases, with 3 bases remaining between them.

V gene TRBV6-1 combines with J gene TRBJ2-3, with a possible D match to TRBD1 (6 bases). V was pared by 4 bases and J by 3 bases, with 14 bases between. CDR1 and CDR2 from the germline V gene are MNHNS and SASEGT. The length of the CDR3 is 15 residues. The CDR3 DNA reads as TGTGCCAGCAGTGGCAACAGGGTAGCAACAGATACGCAGTATTTT. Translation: CASSGNRVATDTQYF.

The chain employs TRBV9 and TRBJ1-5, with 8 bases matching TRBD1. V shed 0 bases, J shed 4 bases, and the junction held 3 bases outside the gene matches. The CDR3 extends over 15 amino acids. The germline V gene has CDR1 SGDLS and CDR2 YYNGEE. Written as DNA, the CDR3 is TGTGCCAGCAGCGTAGCCACAGGGGGGAATCAGCCCCAGCATTTT. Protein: CASSVATGGNQPQHF.

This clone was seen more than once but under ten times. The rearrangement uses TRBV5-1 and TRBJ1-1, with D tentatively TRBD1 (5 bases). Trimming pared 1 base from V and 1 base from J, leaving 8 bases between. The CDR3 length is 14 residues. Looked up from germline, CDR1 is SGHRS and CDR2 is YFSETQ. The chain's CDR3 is CASSLFDRNTEAFF. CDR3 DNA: TGCGCCAGCAGCTTGTTCGACAGGAACACTGAAGCTTTCTTT.

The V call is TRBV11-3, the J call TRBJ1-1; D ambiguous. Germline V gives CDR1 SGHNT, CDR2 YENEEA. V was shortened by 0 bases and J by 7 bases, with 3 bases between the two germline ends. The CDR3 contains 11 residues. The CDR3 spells CASSLDLEAFF. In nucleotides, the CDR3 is TGTGCCAGCAGCTTAGACCTTGAAGCTTTCTTT.

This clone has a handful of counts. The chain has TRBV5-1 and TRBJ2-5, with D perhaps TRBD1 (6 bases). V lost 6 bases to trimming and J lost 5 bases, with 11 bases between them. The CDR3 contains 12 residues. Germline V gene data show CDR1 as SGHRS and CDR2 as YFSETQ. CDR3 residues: CASTLRGETQYF. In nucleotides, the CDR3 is TGCGCCAGCACCCTTAGGGGGGAGACCCAGTACTTC.

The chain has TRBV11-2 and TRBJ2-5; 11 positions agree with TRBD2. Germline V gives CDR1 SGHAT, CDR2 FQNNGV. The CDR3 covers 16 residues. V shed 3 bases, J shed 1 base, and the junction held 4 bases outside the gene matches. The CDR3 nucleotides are TGTGCCAGCAGCTTTCGGACTAGCGGGTTCCAAGAGACCCAGTACTTC. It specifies CASSFRTSGFQETQYF.

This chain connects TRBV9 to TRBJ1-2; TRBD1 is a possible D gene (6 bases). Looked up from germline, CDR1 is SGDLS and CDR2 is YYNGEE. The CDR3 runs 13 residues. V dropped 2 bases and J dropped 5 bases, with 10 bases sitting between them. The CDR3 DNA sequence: TGTGCCAGCAGCGTCGATACAGGGTATGGCTACACCTTC. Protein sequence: CASSVDTGYGYTF.

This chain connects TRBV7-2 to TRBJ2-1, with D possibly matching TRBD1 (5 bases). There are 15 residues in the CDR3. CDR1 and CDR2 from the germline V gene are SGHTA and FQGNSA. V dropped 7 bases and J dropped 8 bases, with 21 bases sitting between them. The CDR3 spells CASIPRQGTFDEQFF. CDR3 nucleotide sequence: TGTGCCAGCATCCCCCGGCAGGGCACGTTCGATGAGCAGTTCTTC.